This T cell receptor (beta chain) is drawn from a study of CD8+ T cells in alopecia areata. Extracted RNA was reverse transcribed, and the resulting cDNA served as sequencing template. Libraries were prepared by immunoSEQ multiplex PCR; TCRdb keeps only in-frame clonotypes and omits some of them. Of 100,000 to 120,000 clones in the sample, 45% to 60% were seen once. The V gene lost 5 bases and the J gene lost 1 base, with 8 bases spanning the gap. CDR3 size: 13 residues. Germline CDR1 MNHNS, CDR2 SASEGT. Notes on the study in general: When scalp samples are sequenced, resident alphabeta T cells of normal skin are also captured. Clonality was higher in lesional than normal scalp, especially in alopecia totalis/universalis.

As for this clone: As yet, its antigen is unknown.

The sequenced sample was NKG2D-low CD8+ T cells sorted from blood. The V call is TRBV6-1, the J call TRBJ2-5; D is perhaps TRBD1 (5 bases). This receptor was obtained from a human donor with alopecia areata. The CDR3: CASSTGPQETQYF. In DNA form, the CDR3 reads TGTGCCAGCAGTACAGGACCCCAAGAGACCCAGTACTTC.